This T cell receptor beta chain appears in the sequencing data of a study of spatial heterogeneity in lung cancer. V shed 0 bases and J shed 9 bases, with 9 bases lying between them. The CDR3 sequence is 14 residues long. CDR1 SGHVS and CDR2 FQNEAQ come from the germline V gene. Time point meaning: sample taken at primary tumor resection. The donors, fewer than 95 patients with untreated early-stage non-small cell lung cancer, provided the samples. TCRdb fed the 5' RACE reads into MiXCR, producing one record per CDR3 protein. The sample consists of over 50,000 distinct CDR3 sequences, approximately 6.3% of them appearing once. In this sample, this clonotype turned up a few times.

J is TRBJ1-6 and V is TRBV7-8; D is unclear. The source of this sequence is a female donor with early-stage non-small cell lung cancer. The input for sequencing was PBMCs, taken at surgery. As DNA, the CDR3 is TGTGCCAGCAGCTTAGCGCAAATTTCTTCACCCCTCCACTTT. This translates into CASSLAQISSPLHF.